A selection of T cell receptor beta chains follows, all from one sample in a study of blood T cell repertoires in COVID-19. Method: immunoSEQ multiplex PCR; TCRdb's copy keeps in-frame clones and lacks some. The top ten clones hold approximately 7.2% of a sample with about 300,000 clones, approximately 90% of them seen once. What was sequenced was peripheral blood. The receptors here all came from a woman in her thirties who had recovered from COVID-19. Each CDR3 is given with its conserved first and last residue. A D gene is named only where the DNA matches it firmly. Size tells how often a clone was seen (once, few, many) or the class of an expanded clone, and some rows leave it out.

D	V	J	size	DNA	CDR3
-	TRBV4-2	TRBJ2-5	-	TGTGCCAGCAGCCAAGATGGGGCACAAGAGACCCAGTACTTC	CASSQDGAQETQYF
TRBD1	TRBV5-1	TRBJ2-7	-	TGCGCCAGCAGCCCGGACAGGGGAACCTACGAGCAGTACTTC	CASSPDRGTYEQYF
TRBD2	TRBV6-4	TRBJ2-3	-	TGTGCCAGCAGTCTTATAGCGGGGGGCACAGATACGCAGTATTTT	CASSLIAGGTDTQYF
TRBD1	TRBV6-2/TRBV6-3	TRBJ2-1	-	TGTGCCAGCAGTTATGACCGATACTACAGGGGGCGCCTCTACAATGAGCAGTTCTTC	CASSYDRYYRGRLYNEQFF
-	TRBV28	TRBJ1-2	-	TGTGCCAGCAGTTCCGAGACACGGCTCTATGGCTACACCTTC	CASSSETRLYGYTF
TRBD1	TRBV24-1	TRBJ1-2	-	TGTGCCACCAGTGATTCCCCGGGACAGGGTCTTAACCACTATGGCTACACCTTC	CATSDSPGQGLNHYGYTF
TRBD2	TRBV9	TRBJ2-3	-	TGTGCCAGCAGCGTCGGGGGGGCAAGCACAGATACGCAGTATTTT	CASSVGGASTDTQYF
-	TRBV12-3/TRBV12-4	TRBJ2-7	-	TGTGCCAGCAGCGGGATCATTCCCTACGAGCAGTACTTC	CASSGIIPYEQYF
TRBD1	TRBV19	TRBJ1-5	-	TGTGCCAGTAGTGTAAGGACAGGGAGAAATGGCAATCAGCCCCAGCATTTT	CASSVRTGRNGNQPQHF
TRBD1	TRBV28	TRBJ1-6	-	TGTGCCAGCAGTACACCGACAGGGGGGGATTCACCCCTCCACTTT	CASSTPTGGDSPLHF
TRBD1	TRBV24-1	TRBJ2-5	-	TGTGCCACCAGTGGCTCGACAGGGGCCGTGAGAGAGACCCAGTACTTC	CATSGSTGAVRETQYF
TRBD1	TRBV5-1	TRBJ2-5	-	TGCGCCAGCAGCTTGACAGGGGTGGAGACCCAGTACTTC	CASSLTGVETQYF
-	TRBV5-1	TRBJ2-1	-	TGCGCCAGCAGCTCAGCTCCGGACACCTCTTCCTACAATGAGCAGTTCTTC	CASSSAPDTSSYNEQFF
TRBD1	TRBV4-3	TRBJ1-6	-	TGCGCCAGCAGCCAAGCGCACAGGGGCCTTTCACCCCTCCACTTT	CASSQAHRGLSPLHF
-	TRBV10-3	TRBJ2-1	-	TGTGCCATCAGGCCACAGTTAAACAATGAGCAGTTCTTC	CAIRPQLNNEQFF
-	TRBV7-9	TRBJ1-2	-	TGTGCCAGCAGCCGAGTTCGGGGAACTAACTATGGCTACACCTTC	CASSRVRGTNYGYTF
-	TRBV5-1	TRBJ2-2	few	TGCGCCAGCGCGATGACAGATGTGAACACCGGGGAGCTGTTTTTT	CASAMTDVNTGELFF
TRBD1	TRBV10-3	TRBJ1-1	-	TGTGCCATCAGTAGGGGACAGGGTCCTTTTGAAGCTTTCTTT	CAISRGQGPFEAFF
-	TRBV15	TRBJ1-5	-	TGTGCCACCAATAGTCCTGATCGGCCCCAGCATTTT	CATNSPDRPQHF
-	TRBV28	TRBJ1-3	-	TGTGCCAGCACATCTCCGGTCACCATATATTTT	CASTSPVTIYF
-	TRBV25-1	TRBJ1-1	few	TGTGCCAGCAGTGAACTCGGCAGGGCCACTGAAGCTTTCTTT	CASSELGRATEAFF
-	TRBV5-1	TRBJ2-2	-	TGCGCCAGCAGCTTGGCCATCGGGGAGCTGTTTTTT	CASSLAIGELFF
-	TRBV2	TRBJ2-3	-	TGTGCCAGCGTTAAAGGGGGTTCGACAGATACGCAGTATTTT	CASVKGGSTDTQYF
-	TRBV9	TRBJ2-7	-	TGTGCCAGCAACCCCGCATCGGACAGCGACGAGCAGTACTTC	CASNPASDSDEQYF
-	TRBV2	TRBJ2-5	-	TGTGCCAGCAGTGAGACGCTACTAGATTCGAGCCAGTACTTC	CASSETLLDSSQYF
TRBD1	TRBV19	TRBJ1-3	-	TGTGCCAGTAGTGCCGGGACAGGGCCTGGAAACACCATATATTTT	CASSAGTGPGNTIYF
-	TRBV2	TRBJ1-2	-	TGTGCCAGCAGTGGGGCCGGGGTTTGGGGCTACACCTTC	CASSGAGVWGYTF
-	TRBV20-1	TRBJ2-3	-	TGCAGTGCTTCTTCCACAGATACGCAGTATTTT	CSASSTDTQYF
TRBD2	TRBV15	TRBJ2-7	-	TGTGCCACCAGCAATAGCGGGGGGGCTTCCTACGAGCAGTACTTC	CATSNSGGASYEQYF
TRBD1	TRBV6-2/TRBV6-3	TRBJ1-6	-	TGTGCCAGCAGCGAATCCGGGACAGGAAATTCACCCCTCCACTTT	CASSESGTGNSPLHF
-	TRBV7-8	TRBJ1-2	-	TGTGCCAGCAGCTTCGGGGGGGACATCTTGGCTGGCTACACCTTC	CASSFGGDILAGYTF
TRBD2	TRBV5-1	TRBJ2-1	-	TGCGCCAGCAACAATATCGGGCGGGGGGGCCTATTCTTC	CASNNIGRGGLFF
-	TRBV19	TRBJ2-5	-	TGTGCCAGTGGGCTCGGGAAGGGATACCAAGAGACCCAGTACTTC	CASGLGKGYQETQYF
TRBD1	TRBV6-2/TRBV6-3	TRBJ2-3	-	TGTGCCAGCAGTTACAAGCTGGGGACAGGGGGCAGCACAGATACGCAGTATTTT	CASSYKLGTGGSTDTQYF
-	TRBV7-8	TRBJ1-2	-	TGTGCCAGCAGCTTAGAAGGTTCACTAAACGTTGGCTACACCTTC	CASSLEGSLNVGYTF
-	TRBV2	TRBJ2-3	-	TGTGCCAGCGGCCAGACGAGGGCAGATACGCAGTATTTT	CASGQTRADTQYF
TRBD2	TRBV11-2	TRBJ2-2	-	TGTGCCAGCAGCTTCAGCGGGGGAGGAACCGGGGAGCTGTTTTTT	CASSFSGGGTGELFF
TRBD2	TRBV7-7	TRBJ2-5	-	TGTGCCAGCAGCCAAGCGGGGGAGGCGGGGACCCAGTACTTC	CASSQAGEAGTQYF
TRBD1	TRBV5-8	TRBJ1-4	-	TGTGCCAGCAGCTGGGGACAGGCCTTTAATGAAAAACTGTTTTTT	CASSWGQAFNEKLFF
-	TRBV30	TRBJ2-6	-	TGTGCCTGGAGTGGAGGTAGAAGCTCTGGGGCCAACGTCCTGACTTTC	CAWSGGRSSGANVLTF
-	TRBV6-4	TRBJ2-7	-	TGTGCCAGCAGTAAGACAGCAGACTACGAGCAGTACTTC	CASSKTADYEQYF
TRBD1	TRBV28	TRBJ1-4	-	TGTGCCAGCAGTTCCGGGACAGGGGTGGAAAAACTGTTTTTT	CASSSGTGVEKLFF
TRBD1	TRBV4-3	TRBJ1-5	-	TGCGCCAGCAGCCACGGGACAGGGGGCCCCAATAGCAATCAGCCCCAGCATTTT	CASSHGTGGPNSNQPQHF
-	TRBV5-1	TRBJ2-1	-	TGCGCCAGCAGCTTGGATTGGAGTGAGCAGTTCTTC	CASSLDWSEQFF
-	TRBV7-2	TRBJ2-2	-	TGTGCCAGCAGCTTAGATTCCAACCTAATCAACACCGGGGAGCTGTTTTTT	CASSLDSNLINTGELFF
-	TRBV9	TRBJ2-3	once	TGTGCCAGCAGCGTAGCCGGGGTTGAGGGAGATACGCAGTATTTT	CASSVAGVEGDTQYF